This entry concerns a single T cell receptor beta chain. Its antigen is not identified. Primers for the PCR totalled 60 Vbeta and 13 Jbeta. The data were produced by immunoSEQ multiplex PCR, yet TCRdb's version contains in-frame clones alone and is incomplete. Its clone listing holds 130,000 or so clones. This sample was included in a study of cytomegalovirus exposure and HLA in healthy donors. Findings and caveats of the study: Some V segments (TRBV6-2 and TRBV6-3 among them) were excluded as indistinguishable. The study recorded over 150 TCR beta chains that were cytomegalovirus-associated.

CDR3 length equals 17 residues. The J segment lost 0 bases and the V segment lost 0 bases, leaving 2 bases of the junction unmatched. Germline assignment: CDR1 MGHRA and CDR2 YSYEKL. This clonotype was obtained from a woman aged 18-29 years in good health and CMV-seronegative. The chain recombines TRBV4-1 with TRBJ1-1, with 12 positions matching TRBD1. The sequenced sample consisted of PBMCs. DNA of the CDR3: TGCGCCAGCAGCCAAGATGGGACAGGGGGCTTGAACACTGAAGCTTTCTTT. Its protein is CASSQDGTGGLNTEAFF.